This TCR beta chain appears in the sequencing data of a study of cytomegalovirus exposure and HLA in healthy donors. Notes on the study in general: Per a later analysis, HLA-associated TCR beta chains showed more clonal expansion than other, equally common TCR beta chains. 164 TCR beta chains were listed as cytomegalovirus-associated.

This clone was detected a few times. Its target is not known. It was with 60 Vbeta and 13 Jbeta primers that the PCR ran. Original processing methods: As a later analysis found, there were 70 million to 80 million unique TCR beta chains, of which roughly 11 million were shared. Sequencing used immunoSEQ multiplex PCR; TCRdb keeps in-frame clones, though not all of them. The V and J calls and the clone size are those of that table, but D and trimming were determined from the DNA. The profile shows about 120,000 clones, roughly 9.9% of them singletons. Germline V gene sequence: CDR1 SGHKS, CDR2 YYEKEE (reference sequence). V was shortened by 7 bases and J by 0 bases, with 20 bases between the two germline ends. The CDR3 has 17 residues.

The chain is built from TRBV5-5 and TRBJ1-3, with D perhaps matching TRBD1 (5 bases). The sample was PBMCs. The TCR originated in a man younger than 40 in good health and CMV-seronegative. The CDR3 spells CASSPGGGKSSGNTIYF. The CDR3 DNA reads TGTGCCAGCTCGCCGGGGGGGGGAAAAAGCTCTGGAAACACCATATATTTT.